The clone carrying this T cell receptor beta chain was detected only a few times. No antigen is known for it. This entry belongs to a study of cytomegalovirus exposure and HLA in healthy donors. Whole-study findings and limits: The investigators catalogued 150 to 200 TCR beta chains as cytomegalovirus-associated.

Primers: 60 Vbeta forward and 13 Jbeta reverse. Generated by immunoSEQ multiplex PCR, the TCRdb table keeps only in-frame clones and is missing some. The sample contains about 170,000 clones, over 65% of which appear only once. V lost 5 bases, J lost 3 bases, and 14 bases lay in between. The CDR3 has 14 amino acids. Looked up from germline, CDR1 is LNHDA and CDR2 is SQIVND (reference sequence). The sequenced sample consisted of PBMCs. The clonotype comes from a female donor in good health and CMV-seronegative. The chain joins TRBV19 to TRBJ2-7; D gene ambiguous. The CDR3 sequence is CASSRAPASYEQYF. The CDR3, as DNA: TGTGCCAGTAGTCGCGCTCCCGCTAGCTACGAGCAGTACTTC.